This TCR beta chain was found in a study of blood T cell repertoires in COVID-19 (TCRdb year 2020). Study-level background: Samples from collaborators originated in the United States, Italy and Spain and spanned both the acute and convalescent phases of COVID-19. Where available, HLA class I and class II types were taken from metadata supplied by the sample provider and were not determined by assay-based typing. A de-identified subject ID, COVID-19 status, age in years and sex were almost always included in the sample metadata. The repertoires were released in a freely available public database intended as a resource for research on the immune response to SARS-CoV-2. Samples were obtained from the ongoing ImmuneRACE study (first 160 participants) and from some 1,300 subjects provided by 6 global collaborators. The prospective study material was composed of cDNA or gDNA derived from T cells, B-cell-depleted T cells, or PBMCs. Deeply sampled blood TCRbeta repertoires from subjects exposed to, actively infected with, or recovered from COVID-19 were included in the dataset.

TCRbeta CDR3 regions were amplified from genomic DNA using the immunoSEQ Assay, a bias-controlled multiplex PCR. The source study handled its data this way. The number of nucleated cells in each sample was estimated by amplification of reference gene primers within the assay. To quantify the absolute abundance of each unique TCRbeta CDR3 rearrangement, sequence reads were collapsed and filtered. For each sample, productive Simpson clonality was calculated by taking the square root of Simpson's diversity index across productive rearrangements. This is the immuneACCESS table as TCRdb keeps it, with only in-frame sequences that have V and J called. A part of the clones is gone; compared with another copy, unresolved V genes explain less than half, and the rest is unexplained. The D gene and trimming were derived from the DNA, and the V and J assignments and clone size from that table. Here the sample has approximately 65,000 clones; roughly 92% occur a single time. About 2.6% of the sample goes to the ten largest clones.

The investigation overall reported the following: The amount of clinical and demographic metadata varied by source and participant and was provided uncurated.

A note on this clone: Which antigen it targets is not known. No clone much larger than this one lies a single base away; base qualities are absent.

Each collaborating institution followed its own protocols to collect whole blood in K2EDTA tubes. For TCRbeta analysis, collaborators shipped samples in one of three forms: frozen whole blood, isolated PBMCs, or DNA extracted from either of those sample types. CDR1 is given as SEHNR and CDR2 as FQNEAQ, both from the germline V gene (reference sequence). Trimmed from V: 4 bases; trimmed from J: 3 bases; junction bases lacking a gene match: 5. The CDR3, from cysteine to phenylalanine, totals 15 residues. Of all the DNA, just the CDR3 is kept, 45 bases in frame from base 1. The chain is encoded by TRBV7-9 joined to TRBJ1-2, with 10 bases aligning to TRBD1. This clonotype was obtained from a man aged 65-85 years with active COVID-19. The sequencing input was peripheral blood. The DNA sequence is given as TGTGCCAGCAGCTACCAGACAGGGGGCTACTATGGCTACACCTTC. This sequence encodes CASSYQTGGYYGYTF. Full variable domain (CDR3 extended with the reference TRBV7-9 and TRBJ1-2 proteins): DTGVSQNPRHKITKRGQNVTFRCDPISEHNRLYWYRQTLGQGPEFLTYFQNEAQLEKSRLLSDRFSAERPKGSFSTLEIQRTEQGDSAMYLCASSYQTGGYYGYTFGSGTRLTVV.